These T cell receptor beta chains were read from a single sample in a study of shared clonotypes between healthy human individuals. The data were produced by immunoSEQ multiplex PCR, yet TCRdb's version contains in-frame clones alone and is incomplete. Here the sample spans approximately 110,000 clones, 67% being singletons. The sample taken for sequencing was memory CD8+ T cells sorted from blood. The receptors here all came from a woman aged 25-40 years in good health. Both conserved end residues are part of each CDR3. Each record gives: J gene, D gene, V gene, clone size, CDR3 length, CDR3 DNA, CDR3 protein. The D gene is left open where the match is weak. The size of a clone is reported for some rows only, either as once, few or many, or as a class for expanded clones.

>TRBJ2-2|TRBD1|TRBV5-6|.|16
TGTGCCAGCAGCTACCCCGGGACAGGGGTTACCGGGGAGCTGTTTTTT
CASSYPGTGVTGELFF
>TRBJ2-1|.|TRBV7-8|.|14
TGTGCCAGCACCGGGACCCGGCGGGAAGTAGAGCAGTTCTTC
CASTGTRREVEQFF
>TRBJ2-5|TRBD2|TRBV27|.|17
TGTGCCAGCAGTTTATCTTGGCCTAGCGGGGACCAAGAGACCCAGTACTTC
CASSLSWPSGDQETQYF
>TRBJ2-7|.|TRBV5-4|.|14
TGTGCCAGCAGCTCCTTACTGGGGGCGTACGAGCAGTACTTC
CASSSLLGAYEQYF
>TRBJ1-1|.|TRBV7-9|.|14
TGTGCCAGCAGCCCCGAAGTGGTGATCACTGAAGCTTTCTTT
CASSPEVVITEAFF
>TRBJ2-7|TRBD2|TRBV4-2|.|14
TGTGCCAGCAGCCAACGGGAGGATGGGTACGAGCAGTACTTC
CASSQREDGYEQYF
>TRBJ2-7|TRBD2|TRBV2|.|14
TGTGCCAGCGGGGAAGCGGGAGGGACCTACGAGCAGTACTTC
CASGEAGGTYEQYF
>TRBJ2-3|.|TRBV19|.|15
TGTGCCAGTAGTATCCTAGGGTCCGCTGGAGATACGCAGTATTTT
CASSILGSAGDTQYF
>TRBJ2-1|.|TRBV18|.|12
TGTGCCAGCTCACCAGCCGAGCATGAGCAGTTCTTC
CASSPAEHEQFF
>TRBJ2-7|.|TRBV5-1|.|15
TGCGCCAGCAGCTTCACGGTGGTAGGGAGCTACGAGCAGTACTTC
CASSFTVVGSYEQYF
>TRBJ2-7|TRBD2|TRBV4-2|.|15
TGTGCCAGCAGCCAAGGACTAGCGGGAGGCTACGAGCAGTACTTC
CASSQGLAGGYEQYF
>TRBJ2-6|.|TRBV5-1|.|19
TGCGCCAGCAGCAGCTACCCTGCCCGGGCCGACTCTGGGGCCAACGTCCTGACTTTC
CASSSYPARADSGANVLTF
>TRBJ2-1|TRBD1|TRBV4-1|once|15
TGCGCCAGCAGCCTAGGGGGCGCCTCCTACAATGAGCAGTTCTTC
CASSLGGASYNEQFF
>TRBJ1-6|.|TRBV10-3|few|13
TGTGCCATCAGTGAGTCGATCAATTCACCCCTCCACTTT
CAISESINSPLHF
>TRBJ2-3|.|TRBV4-2|.|14
TGTGCCAGCGGGATTAATGGGGGCACAGATACGCAGTATTTT
CASGINGGTDTQYF
>TRBJ2-1|TRBD2|TRBV27|once|15
TGTGCCAGCAGTTGGGCGGGAGATAGTTACAATGAGCAGTTCTTC
CASSWAGDSYNEQFF
>TRBJ1-1|.|TRBV4-2|.|16
TGTGCCAGCAGCCAACTTGTCAGCAGGGGGAACACTGAAGCTTTCTTT
CASSQLVSRGNTEAFF
>TRBJ2-2|TRBD2|TRBV6-1|.|17
TGTGCCAGCAGTGATGATACTAGCGGGATTGGGACCGGGGAGCTGTTTTTT
CASSDDTSGIGTGELFF
>TRBJ1-5|.|TRBV2|.|15
TGTGCCAGCAGAATCACCGGGGCTAGCAATCAGCCCCAGCATTTT
CASRITGASNQPQHF
>TRBJ1-5|.|TRBV2|few|15
TGTGCCAGCACGACCGACGGCAGCAGCAATCAGCCCCAGCATTTT
CASTTDGSSNQPQHF
>TRBJ2-7|.|TRBV6-5|.|15
TGTGCCAGCAGTTACTCGGCCAGGGGAACCTACGAGCAGTACTTC
CASSYSARGTYEQYF
>TRBJ2-4|.|TRBV11-2|.|16
TGTGCCAGCAGCAAACACTCCCTGCGCGGCAAAAACATTCAGTACTTC
CASSKHSLRGKNIQYF
>TRBJ1-1|.|TRBV4-1|.|15
TGCGCCAGCAGCCAAGAGCCGGCCCTGAACACTGAAGCTTTCTTT
CASSQEPALNTEAFF
>TRBJ1-2|.|TRBV6-6|.|12
TGTGCCAGCACTATACAGGGCTATGGCTACACCTTC
CASTIQGYGYTF
>TRBJ2-1|TRBD2|TRBV7-6|few|16
TGTGCCAGCAGCTTCGGGCTAGCGGGAGTAGAAAATGAGCAGTTCTTC
CASSFGLAGVENEQFF
>TRBJ2-7|.|TRBV10-3|.|16
TGTGCCATCAGCTCCCCCCTCGGACAGAACTCCTACGAGCAGTACTTC
CAISSPLGQNSYEQYF
>TRBJ2-7|TRBD2|TRBV29-1|.|15
TGCAGCGTTGAAGATGGCGGGAGGGCCGGATACGAGCAGTACTTC
CSVEDGGRAGYEQYF
>TRBJ2-5|.|TRBV6-1|.|14
TGTGCCAGCAGTGAAGGCAGGGGGGGCGAGACCCAGTACTTC
CASSEGRGGETQYF
>TRBJ2-5|.|TRBV27|few|12
TGTGCCAGCAGTTTACTCGGGGAGACCCAGTACTTC
CASSLLGETQYF
>TRBJ2-2|TRBD2|TRBV7-9|.|18
TGTGCCAGCAGCCACGTAGGGACTAGCGGTTTGAACACCGGGGAGCTGTTTTTT
CASSHVGTSGLNTGELFF
>TRBJ1-1|.|TRBV25-1|.|15
TGTGCCAGCAGTGCCCCCGGACTTTTGAACACTGAAGCTTTCTTT
CASSAPGLLNTEAFF
>TRBJ2-7|TRBD2|TRBV27|many|15
TGTGCCAGCAGTTTTGGCGGGAGGGCCGGGTACGAGCAGTACTTC
CASSFGGRAGYEQYF
>TRBJ2-1|.|TRBV25-1|many|12
TGTGCCAGCACGCGGGCTTACAATGAGCAGTTCTTC
CASTRAYNEQFF
>TRBJ2-7|.|TRBV23-1|.|15
TGCGCCAGCAGTCCAGTCTCGGACAGAGCCTACGAGCAGTACTTC
CASSPVSDRAYEQYF
>TRBJ1-2|.|TRBV5-1|once|19
TGCGCCAGCAGCCCGGACGCCTTGCGGGGGGCGCGACCAAAAACATACTACACCTTC
CASSPDALRGARPKTYYTF
>TRBJ1-5|.|TRBV7-2|.|16
TGTGCCAGCAGGGGGAGCAGGGACCCCAGCAATCAGCCCCAGCATTTT
CASRGSRDPSNQPQHF
>TRBJ2-1|TRBD1|TRBV5-1|.|15
TGCGCCAGCAGCTTGGACAGGGGCTCCTACAATGAGCAGTTCTTC
CASSLDRGSYNEQFF
>TRBJ1-5|.|TRBV5-8|.|13
TGTGCCAGCAGCTTGGGGGACCTCCAGCCCCAGCATTTT
CASSLGDLQPQHF
>TRBJ2-1|.|TRBV18|.|14
TGTGCCAGCTCACCAATTCGTTCCTACAATGAGCAGTTCTTC
CASSPIRSYNEQFF
>TRBJ1-2|.|TRBV4-1|.|14
TGCGCCAGCAGCCAACCTTGGGAGGAAGACGGCTACACCTTC
CASSQPWEEDGYTF
>TRBJ1-2|.|TRBV5-4|few|14
TGTGCCAGCAGCCCCCCCCAGGACCGCTATGGCTACACCTTC
CASSPPQDRYGYTF
>TRBJ1-1|.|TRBV5-5|few|11
TGTGCCAGCAGCTTATACACTGAAGCTTTCTTT
CASSLYTEAFF
>TRBJ2-1|.|TRBV7-2|.|12
TGTGCCAGCAGCTTAGCATACAATGAGCAGTTCTTC
CASSLAYNEQFF
>TRBJ1-5|.|TRBV18|.|16
TGTGCCAGCTCAAGCGTTCCTTCGGCAAATCGGAGTCCCCAGCATTTT
CASSSVPSANRSPQHF
>TRBJ1-2|.|TRBV2|.|13
TGTGCCAGCAGGGCAGGGATTTTCTATGGCTACACCTTC
CASRAGIFYGYTF
>TRBJ2-7|.|TRBV25-1|.|13
TGTGCCAGCAGTGAAGAGGCCAAATACGAGCAGTACTTC
CASSEEAKYEQYF
>TRBJ2-6|.|TRBV2|.|20
TGTGCCAGCAGTTTCTCAGCAGGAGCAATATCTCCAGCTGGGGCCAACGTCCTGACTTTC
CASSFSAGAISPAGANVLTF
>TRBJ2-1|TRBD2|TRBV28|.|16
TGTGCCAGCAGTCAACTAGCGGAACTCACCTACAATGAGCAGTTCTTC
CASSQLAELTYNEQFF
>TRBJ1-1|.|TRBV19|.|11
TGTGCCAGTAGAAATGGGGGCGCCTATAGCTTT
CASRNGGAYSF
>TRBJ2-3|TRBD2|TRBV11-1|once|17
TGTGCCAGCAGCTTAGCAACGGGACTAGCGGGTTCAGATACGCAGTATTTT
CASSLATGLAGSDTQYF
>TRBJ1-1|.|TRBV20-1|.|9
TGCAGTGCTAGTTGGGGGGCTTTCTTT
CSASWGAFF
>TRBJ2-3|TRBD2|TRBV28|.|15
TGTGCCAGCAGTTTATTACTAGCGGGCGCAGATACGCAGTATTTT
CASSLLLAGADTQYF
>TRBJ2-7|.|TRBV7-8|.|15
TGTGCCAGCAGCCTCCCGCACGTCGTAACCTACGAGCAGTACTTC
CASSLPHVVTYEQYF
>TRBJ1-1|.|TRBV6-1|.|14
TGTGCCAGCAGTGAGGCGGGGGAGAACACTGAAGCTTTCTTT
CASSEAGENTEAFF
>TRBJ2-2|TRBD1|TRBV2|.|15
TGTGCCAGCAGTGATTTACAGGGGTACACCGGGGAGCTGTTTTTT
CASSDLQGYTGELFF